This T cell receptor beta chain was observed in a study of blood T cell repertoires in COVID-19. Study-level information: The analysed material was cDNA or gDNA that came from T cells, B-cell-depleted T cells, or PBMCs.

In the original processing: Reference gene primer amplification yielded estimated nucleated cell counts. TCRdb's copy holds only in-frame clones and misses some; the assay was immunoSEQ multiplex PCR. V and J calls and clone size are copied from that table; D and trimming were computed from the DNA. The sample has 84,000 or so clones, 60% to 85% seen once. There are 11 residues in the CDR3. The germline gives CDR1 MNHNY, CDR2 SVGAGI (reference sequence). V was clipped by 7 bases and J by 3 bases, with 6 bases between them. The sequencing input was peripheral blood. This clonotype was sampled from a human donor in a cohort sampled during active COVID-19. The V and J genes are TRBV6-6 and TRBJ1-2; D is ambiguous. Here the CDR3 DNA reads TGTGCCAGCAAGGCGGACTATGGCTACACCTTC. Protein product: CASKADYGYTF.